The clone carrying this T cell receptor (beta chain) was counted ten times or more. This specimen comes from a study of T cell repertoires in cytomegalovirus infection. TCRdb analysed the reads with MiXCR anew, one entry per CDR3 protein. The sample yields fewer than 550,000 distinct CDR3 sequences, 16% seen once. Germline CDR1 ENHRY, CDR2 SYGVKD. V lost 2 bases and J 2 bases, leaving 6 bases between the germline ends. This CDR3 is 13 amino acids long. Material for sequencing was CD8+ T cells from PBMCs. The rearrangement uses TRBV10-3 and TRBJ1-1, with unresolved D. The receptor comes from a human donor in good health (CMV status not recorded). Some clones in this sample may be carry-over from other donors' samples. CDR3 coding DNA: TGTGCCATCAGTGAGACTGACAACACTGAAGCTTTCTTT. This gives the protein CAISETDNTEAFF.